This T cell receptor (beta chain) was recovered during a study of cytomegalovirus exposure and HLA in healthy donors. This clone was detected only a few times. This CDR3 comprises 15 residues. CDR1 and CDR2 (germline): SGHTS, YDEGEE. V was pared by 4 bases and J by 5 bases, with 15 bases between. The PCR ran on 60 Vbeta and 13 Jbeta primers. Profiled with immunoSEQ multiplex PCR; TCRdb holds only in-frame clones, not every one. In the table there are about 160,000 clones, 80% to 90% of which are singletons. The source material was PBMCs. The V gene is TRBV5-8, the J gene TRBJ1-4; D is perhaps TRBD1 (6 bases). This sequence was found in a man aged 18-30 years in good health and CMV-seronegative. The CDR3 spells CASSPGSGGNEKLFF. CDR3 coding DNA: TGTGCCAGCAGCCCGGGTTCGGGGGGCAATGAAAAACTGTTTTTT.